Listed below are T cell receptor beta chains from one sample, sequenced in a study of regulatory T cells in long-lasting Graves disease. TCRdb re-derived calls from the multiplex PCR reads in MiXCR, one entry per CDR3 protein. The table includes some 250,000 distinct CDR3 sequences, approximately 18% detected once. This same sample was also taken into another study, of T cells in Graves' hyperthyroidism and ophthalmopathy.

This sample comprised peripheral blood mononuclear cells (PBMCs), obtained at new diagnosis, from a patient treated with antithyroid drugs. Source of these receptors: a woman younger than 45 with Graves disease. The CDR3 runs from the conserved cysteine through the conserved F or W. A D gene is named only where the DNA matches it firmly. Some rows have no size entry. The others give once, few or many, or a class for an expanded clone.

d_call	v_call	clone_size	j_call	cdr3_aa	cdr3_nt
TRBD2	TRBV10-3	NA	TRBJ2-3	CAIRASIAGGYTDTQYF	TGTGCCATCAGAGCGAGTATAGCGGGGGGATACACAGATACGCAGTATTTT
TRBD1	TRBV9	many	TRBJ1-5	CASSVAPRGRNQPQHF	TGTGCCAGCAGCGTAGCTCCCAGGGGGCGGAATCAGCCCCAGCATTTT
TRBD2	TRBV14	NA	TRBJ2-3	CASSQVEWNGGAGPDTQYF	TGTGCCAGCAGCCAAGTAGAATGGAACGGGGGGGCCGGGCCAGATACGCAGTATTTT
TRBD1	TRBV27	NA	TRBJ2-7	CASSPRTGTSYEQYF	TGTGCCAGCAGTCCGCGGACAGGTACCTCCTACGAGCAGTACTTC
TRBD1	TRBV6-1	many	TRBJ1-4	CAGGGLANEKLFF	TGTGCCGGAGGGGGCTTGGCTAATGAAAAACTGTTTTTT
NA	TRBV15	many	TRBJ2-7	CATSRGGPGDEQYF	TGTGCCACCAGCAGAGGGGGTCCGGGGGACGAGCAGTACTTC
NA	TRBV5-1	many	TRBJ1-2	CASSLAAGTPYGYTF	TGCGCCAGCAGCTTGGCCGCGGGAACCCCTTATGGCTACACCTTC
NA	TRBV3-1	many	TRBJ1-1	CASSQVGGRTEAFF	TGTGCCAGCAGCCAAGTCGGGGGGAGAACTGAAGCTTTCTTT
TRBD1	TRBV13	many	TRBJ1-5	CASSLGTGGAQPQHF	TGTGCCAGCAGCTTAGGGACAGGGGGTGCTCAGCCCCAGCATTTT
NA	TRBV7-9	many	TRBJ1-4	CASSLDGVANEKLFF	TGTGCCAGCAGCTTAGATGGGGTGGCTAATGAAAAACTGTTTTTT
NA	TRBV20-1	many	TRBJ2-5	CSARGAGETQYF	TGCAGTGCTAGGGGGGCCGGGGAGACCCAGTACTTC
NA	TRBV2	many	TRBJ1-2	CASSDGDPNYGYTF	TGTGCCAGCAGTGATGGGGATCCTAACTATGGCTACACCTTC
NA	TRBV5-6	many	TRBJ1-2	CASSEPLNYGYTF	TGTGCCAGCAGCGAACCACTGAACTATGGCTACACCTTC
NA	TRBV25-1	NA	TRBJ1-2	CASRREGFGYTF	TGTGCCAGCCGGAGGGAGGGTTTTGGCTACACCTTC
TRBD1	TRBV5-4	many	TRBJ2-3	CASSTTGTGYTDTQYF	TGTGCCAGCAGCACTACCGGGACAGGATACACAGATACGCAGTATTTT
NA	TRBV7-2	many	TRBJ1-2	CASSPWGEVGYTF	TGTGCCAGCAGCCCATGGGGGGAAGTGGGCTACACCTTC
TRBD1	TRBV19	NA	TRBJ1-6	CASSRIAGTGVHNRDSPLHF	TGTGCCAGTAGTCGAATCGCCGGGACAGGGGTCCATAATCGGGATTCACCCCTCCACTTT
NA	TRBV19	few	TRBJ2-7	CASSRPGTAYEQYF	TGTGCCAGTAGTCGACCCGGGACCGCCTACGAGCAGTACTTC